Following are 5 T cell receptor beta chains from one sample sequenced in a study of cytomegalovirus exposure and HLA in healthy donors. Both 60 Vbeta primers and 13 Jbeta primers went into the PCR. Sequencing used immunoSEQ multiplex PCR; TCRdb keeps in-frame clones, though not all of them. Among over 150,000 clones listed, 74% were seen once. The material sequenced was PBMCs. Every receptor here comes from a woman aged 25 to 39 in good health and CMV-seropositive.

The chain is built from TRBV5-6 and TRBJ2-1, with 15 nucleotides matching TRBD2. Per germline, CDR1 SGHDT and CDR2 YYEEEE. The CDR3 is made up of 18 amino acids. Unmatched junction bases numbered 7, after V lost 4 bases and J lost 2 bases. The CDR3 sequence: CASSIRTSGRAAYNEQFF. CDR3 DNA: TGTGCCAGCAGCATAAGGACTAGCGGGAGGGCTGCCTACAATGAGCAGTTCTTC.

Only a few counts were recorded for this clone. V and J are TRBV5-4 and TRBJ1-1; unclear D gene. Trimming shortened V by 3 bases and J by 1 base, and 10 bases separated the two germline ends. CDR1 SGHNT and CDR2 YYREEE come from the germline V gene (reference sequence). The CDR3 length is 14 residues. CDR3 nucleotide sequence: TGTGCCAGCAGCTCTGCCGGGGAGAACACTGAAGCTTTCTTT. Protein: CASSSAGENTEAFF.

Note on this clone: Other nucleotide sequences from this sample produce the same CDR3. This chain links TRBV5-4 with TRBJ1-2; 7 bases are a match to TRBD1. Germline-derived CDR1 and CDR2 are SGHNT and YYREEE (reference sequence). V lost 4 bases and J lost 5; bases outside the gene matches: 11. This CDR3 spans 15 amino acids. CDR3 sequence: CASSALRQGGYGYTF. Here the CDR3 DNA reads TGTGCCAGCAGCGCATTGAGACAGGGAGGTTATGGCTACACCTTC.

The chain has TRBV5-1 and TRBJ2-7, with 7 positions matching TRBD1. The CDR3 is made up of 14 amino acids. Trimming cost V 1 base and J 3 bases; bases outside gene matches: 4. Germline CDR1 is SGHRS and CDR2 is YFSETQ. This CDR3 is CASSLKGGHYEQYF. CDR3 coding DNA: TGCGCCAGCAGCTTGAAAGGGGGCCACTACGAGCAGTACTTC.

This clone occurred a few times. The chain recombines TRBV6-4 with TRBJ1-1; the D gene is possibly TRBD1 (5 bases). Germline CDR1 MRHNA, CDR2 SNTAGT. The CDR3 is 14 amino acids. V lost 6 bases and J 0 bases, leaving 11 bases between the germline ends. The CDR3 here is CASRETVLNTEAFF. The CDR3 DNA reads TGTGCCAGCAGGGAGACAGTACTGAACACTGAAGCTTTCTTT.